The clone carrying this T cell receptor beta chain occurred many times. The CDR3 covers 11 residues. The V end lost 8 bases, the J end lost 6 bases, and 11 bases lay between the germline ends. Germline V gene sequence: CDR1 SQVTM, CDR2 ANQGSEA. One entry per CDR3 protein, called by TCRdb with MiXCR from the RT-PCR reads. This sample has hundreds of thousands of distinct CDR3 sequences, with approximately 14% found just once. The sequence was collected from a female donor in good health, serving as a healthy control. This chain joins TRBV29-1 and TRBJ2-1; the D gene is possibly TRBD2 (6 bases). The sequenced material came from memory CD4+ T cells from blood. DNA for the CDR3: TGCAGCTCGCATAGCGGCAATGAGCAGTTCTTC. This codes for CSSHSGNEQFF.